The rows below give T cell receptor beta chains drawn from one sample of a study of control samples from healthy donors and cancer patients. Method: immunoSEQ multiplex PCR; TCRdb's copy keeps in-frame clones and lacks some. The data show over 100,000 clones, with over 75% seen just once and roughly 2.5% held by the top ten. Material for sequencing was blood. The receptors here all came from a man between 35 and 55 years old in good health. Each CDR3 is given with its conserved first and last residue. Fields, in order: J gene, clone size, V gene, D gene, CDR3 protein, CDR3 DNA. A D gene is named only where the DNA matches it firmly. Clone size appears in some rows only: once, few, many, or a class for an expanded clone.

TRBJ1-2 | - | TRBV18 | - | CASSPLSRSYGYTF | TGTGCCAGCTCACCACTTTCACGGAGCTATGGCTACACCTTC
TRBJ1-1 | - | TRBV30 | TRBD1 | CAWSRPTGGNTEAFF | TGTGCCTGGAGTAGACCGACAGGGGGGAACACTGAAGCTTTCTTT
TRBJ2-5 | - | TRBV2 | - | CASSVGVETQYF | TGTGCCAGCAGTGTAGGGGTTGAGACCCAGTACTTC
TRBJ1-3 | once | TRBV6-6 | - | CASSRTIANSGNTIYF | TGTGCCAGCAGTCGAACAATTGCCAACTCTGGAAACACCATATATTTT
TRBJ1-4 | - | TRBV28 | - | CASSFVKGFREKLFF | TGTGCCAGCAGTTTTGTAAAGGGTTTCCGCGAAAAACTGTTTTTT
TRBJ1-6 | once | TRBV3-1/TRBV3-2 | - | CASGTPNSPLHF | TGTGCCAGCGGTACCCCAAATTCACCCCTCCACTTT
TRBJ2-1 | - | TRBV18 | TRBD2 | CASSPIAGSTYNEQFF | TGTGCCAGCTCACCGATAGCGGGTAGCACCTACAATGAGCAGTTCTTC
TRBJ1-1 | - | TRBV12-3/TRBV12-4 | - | CASSRGGTEAFF | TGTGCCAGCAGTCGTGGGGGGACTGAAGCTTTCTTT
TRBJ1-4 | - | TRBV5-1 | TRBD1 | CASSQGTGVEKLFF | TGCGCCAGCAGCCAGGGGACAGGGGTTGAAAAACTGTTTTTT
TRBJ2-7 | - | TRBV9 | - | CASSVADIPPGYEQYF | TGTGCCAGCAGCGTAGCTGATATTCCGCCGGGCTACGAGCAGTACTTC
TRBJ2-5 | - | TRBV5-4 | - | CASSLQATTQETQYF | TGTGCCAGCAGCTTACAGGCAACAACCCAAGAGACCCAGTACTTC
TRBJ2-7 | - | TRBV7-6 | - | CASSLAYGVPYEQYF | TGTGCCAGCAGCTTAGCGTACGGGGTTCCCTACGAGCAGTACTTC
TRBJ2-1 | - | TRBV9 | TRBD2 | CASSVASGGASYNEQFF | TGTGCCAGCAGCGTCGCTAGCGGGGGGGCCAGTTACAATGAGCAGTTCTTC
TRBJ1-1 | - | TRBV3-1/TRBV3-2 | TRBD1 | CASSHRGQYTEAFF | TGTGCCAGCAGTCACAGGGGGCAGTACACTGAAGCTTTCTTT
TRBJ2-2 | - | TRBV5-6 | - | CASSRSGELFF | TGTGCCAGCAGCCGTTCCGGGGAGCTGTTTTTT
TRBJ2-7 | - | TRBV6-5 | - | CASSYEAGPSYEQYF | TGTGCCAGCAGTTACGAGGCAGGTCCGTCCTACGAGCAGTACTTC
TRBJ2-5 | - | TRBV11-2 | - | CASSSLEGGRETQYF | TGTGCCAGCAGCTCCCTGGAAGGGGGGCGGGAGACCCAGTACTTC
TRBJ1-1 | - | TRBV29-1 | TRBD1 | CSVPGTGHLVAFF | TGCAGCGTGCCCGGGACAGGGCATCTAGTAGCTTTCTTT
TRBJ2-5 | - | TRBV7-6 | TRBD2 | CASSLGGGAETQYF | TGTGCCAGCAGCTTAGGCGGGGGGGCAGAGACCCAGTACTTC
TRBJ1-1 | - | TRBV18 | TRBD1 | CASSTGDTEAFF | TGTGCCAGCTCCACAGGGGACACTGAAGCTTTCTTT
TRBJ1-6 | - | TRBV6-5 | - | CASSSQGGELSSPLHF | TGTGCCAGCAGTTCCCAGGGAGGGGAATTGAGTTCACCCCTCCACTTT
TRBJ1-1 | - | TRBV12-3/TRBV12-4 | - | CASSPDTEAFF | TGTGCCAGCAGTCCAGACACTGAAGCTTTCTTT